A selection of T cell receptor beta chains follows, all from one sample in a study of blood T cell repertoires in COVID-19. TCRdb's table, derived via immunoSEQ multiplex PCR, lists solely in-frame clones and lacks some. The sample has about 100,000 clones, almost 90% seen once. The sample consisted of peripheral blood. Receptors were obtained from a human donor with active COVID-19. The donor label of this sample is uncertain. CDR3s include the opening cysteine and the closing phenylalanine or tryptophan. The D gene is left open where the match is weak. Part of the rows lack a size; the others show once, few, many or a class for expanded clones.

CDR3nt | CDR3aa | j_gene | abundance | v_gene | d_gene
TGTGCCAGTAAACCGGGACTAGCGGGTTCCGGGGAGCTGTTTTTT | CASKPGLAGSGELFF | TRBJ2-2 | . | TRBV2 | TRBD2
TGTGCCAGCAGCTTCATACGACTACGGACAGACTATGGCTACACCTTC | CASSFIRLRTDYGYTF | TRBJ1-2 | . | TRBV7-9 | .
TGTGCCAGCAGCTTAGATTTGGGACTAGCGGGGAAAGGAGCCAAAAACATTCAGTACTTC | CASSLDLGLAGKGAKNIQYF | TRBJ2-4 | few | TRBV11-3 | TRBD2
TGTGCCAGCAGTCAACAAACCAGGGGACATAATTCACCCCTCCACTTT | CASSQQTRGHNSPLHF | TRBJ1-6 | few | TRBV7-2 | .
TGTGCCAGTAGTCCGAGACAGGGGTTCAATCAGCCCCAGCATTTT | CASSPRQGFNQPQHF | TRBJ1-5 | once | TRBV19 | TRBD1
TGTGCCACCAGCAGAGCGGGACTTACTACAGATACGCAGTATTTT | CATSRAGLTTDTQYF | TRBJ2-3 | . | TRBV15 | .
TGTGCCAGCAGTAGAGGGGGTATCACCTACAATGAGCAGTTCTTC | CASSRGGITYNEQFF | TRBJ2-1 | . | TRBV6-5 | .
TGTGCCAGCAGTGGGACAAACATGGAGACCCAGTACTTC | CASSGTNMETQYF | TRBJ2-5 | . | TRBV12-3/TRBV12-4 | .
TGTGCCAGTAGTATAATACTAGCGGGGGGTTATTACTACAATGAGCAGTTCTTC | CASSIILAGGYYYNEQFF | TRBJ2-1 | . | TRBV19 | TRBD2
TGTGCCAGCAGTAGACAGGGGACTGAAGCTTTCTTT | CASSRQGTEAFF | TRBJ1-1 | . | TRBV28 | TRBD1
TGCAGTGCTAGTCGCCATACTAGTTACGAGCAGTACTTC | CSASRHTSYEQYF | TRBJ2-7 | once | TRBV20-1 | .
TGTGCCAGCAGCTCTTCCAGGGACAGTGAACACCACACCTTC | CASSSSRDSEHHTF | TRBJ1-2 | . | TRBV7-8 | TRBD1
TGTGCCAGCAGCAGGGACAGGAGCTACGAGCAGTACTTC | CASSRDRSYEQYF | TRBJ2-7 | . | TRBV6-5 | TRBD1
TGTGCCAGCAGCGTAGGAAGCGGGGGTCCCTACGAGCAGTACTTC | CASSVGSGGPYEQYF | TRBJ2-7 | . | TRBV9 | TRBD2
TGTGCCAGCAGCTTAGCGTCCCTAGCGGGGGGTCCTTACGGCCGCAATGAGCAGTTCTTC | CASSLASLAGGPYGRNEQFF | TRBJ2-1 | . | TRBV7-2 | TRBD2
TGTGCCAGCAGCTTAACAATCCAAGAGACCCAGTACTTC | CASSLTIQETQYF | TRBJ2-5 | . | TRBV11-2 | .
TGTGCCAGCAGCGTAAACCTAGTCGCCGGGGAGCTGTTTTTT | CASSVNLVAGELFF | TRBJ2-2 | . | TRBV9 | .
TGCGCCAGCAGTGAACTAGCGGGGCCTCCGAACACCGGGGAGCTGTTTTTT | CASSELAGPPNTGELFF | TRBJ2-2 | . | TRBV10-2 | TRBD2
TGTGCCAGCAGCGTATCTAGCGGGGGGAGCACAGATACGCAGTATTTT | CASSVSSGGSTDTQYF | TRBJ2-3 | . | TRBV9 | TRBD2
TGTGCCAGCATCGTATCCCAGGGGGGCTCTGGAAACACCATATATTTT | CASIVSQGGSGNTIYF | TRBJ1-3 | . | TRBV28 | TRBD1
TGTGCCAGCAGCTACGCCGGGACAGGGAAAAATGGCTACACCTTC | CASSYAGTGKNGYTF | TRBJ1-2 | . | TRBV11-1 | TRBD1
TGTGCCAGCAGCTTCCAGGACTTCGGGGGGAGCACAGATACGCAGTATTTT | CASSFQDFGGSTDTQYF | TRBJ2-3 | . | TRBV7-8 | TRBD2
TGTGCCAGCAGTTACCCCCCGGGGGTGGGGAGCGGGGAGCTGTTTTTT | CASSYPPGVGSGELFF | TRBJ2-2 | . | TRBV6-2/TRBV6-3 | .
TGTGCCAGCAGCCCCCTAGCGGGGTCATCAGAGACCCAGTACTTC | CASSPLAGSSETQYF | TRBJ2-5 | once | TRBV5-4 | TRBD2
TGTGCCAGCAGTTATGGGACAGGGATCTACGAGCAGTACTTC | CASSYGTGIYEQYF | TRBJ2-7 | . | TRBV6-6 | TRBD1
TGTGCCAGCAGGAGGGTAGGATTCAACTATGGCTACACCTTC | CASRRVGFNYGYTF | TRBJ1-2 | . | TRBV6-5 | .
TGTGCCGACCTCTGGACAGGGCAGACAAGACGAGTCACTGAAGCTTTCTTT | CADLWTGQTRRVTEAFF | TRBJ1-1 | . | TRBV5-3 | TRBD1
TGCGCCAGCAGCCAAAGCCAGGGGGCTGGTGAAAAACTGTTTTTT | CASSQSQGAGEKLFF | TRBJ1-4 | . | TRBV4-3 | TRBD1
TGTGCCAGCAGTTTCGGACAGGGTCAAACCGGGGAGCTGTTTTTT | CASSFGQGQTGELFF | TRBJ2-2 | . | TRBV6-5 | TRBD1
TGTGCCAGCAGTTCCCTGACTGGAATCTCTGGAAACACCATATATTTT | CASSSLTGISGNTIYF | TRBJ1-3 | . | TRBV6-6 | .
TGTGCCAGCAGTTACTCGAGGGGGAGTAACACTGAAGCTTTCTTT | CASSYSRGSNTEAFF | TRBJ1-1 | . | TRBV6-5 | .
TGTGCCAGCAGCGACATACAAGAGGAGCAGTTCTTC | CASSDIQEEQFF | TRBJ2-1 | . | TRBV7-9 | .
TGTGCCAGCAGTCCCTTCCAGGCCACTGAAGCTTTCTTT | CASSPFQATEAFF | TRBJ1-1 | . | TRBV6-5 | .
TGTGCCAGCAGTGGACAGCCTAATCAGCCCCAGCATTTT | CASSGQPNQPQHF | TRBJ1-5 | . | TRBV6-4 | .
TGTGCCAGCTCACCTGGGCGGAGGGAGACACCCCTCCACTTT | CASSPGRRETPLHF | TRBJ1-6 | . | TRBV18 | .
TGTGCCAGCAGCCAACAGACAGGGAGCTCCTATAATTCACCCCTCCACTTT | CASSQQTGSSYNSPLHF | TRBJ1-6 | . | TRBV7-9 | TRBD1